This TCR beta chain was profiled in a study of T cells in Graves' hyperthyroidism and ophthalmopathy. General study points: A model of 13 V-J features distinguished ophthalmopathy from stable hyperthyroidism. Most expanded thyroid clonotypes above 0.001 also appeared in blood. The model identified upcoming ophthalmopathy a median approximately six months ahead of onset.

Diagnosing involved the use of clinical symptoms, serum thyroxine and TRAb, thyroid ultrasound and orbital computed tomography. V was pared by 6 bases and J by 2 bases, with 10 bases between. This CDR3 contains 13 residues. The V gene's germline CDR1 is LNHDA and CDR2 SQIVND (reference sequence). Amplification of TCR beta CDR3 regions used RNA as the template. During a first-round RT-PCR of the TCR CDR3, the HTBI primer set was used. TCRdb independently ran MiXCR on the multiplex PCR reads; one entry per CDR3 protein. The table includes 500,000 to 650,000 distinct CDR3 sequences, 15% to 20% detected once. In the case of this clonotype: The antigen remains undetermined.

Input material: blood. The TCR sequence derives from a man aged 40-49 years with Graves' ophthalmopathy. The V call is TRBV19, the J call TRBJ1-1; D not resolved. CDR3 DNA: TGTGCCAGTAGCCCAGTTGTAAACACTGAAGCTTTCTTT. This translates into CASSPVVNTEAFF.